The 29 T cell receptor beta chains below come from one sample, sequenced in a study of T cell changes during pregnancy in multiple sclerosis. Method: immunoSEQ multiplex PCR; TCRdb's copy keeps in-frame clones and lacks some. The repertoire holds about 49,000 clones, 80% to 95% seen once, with around 0.89% in the top ten. The source material was peripheral blood, sampled after pregnancy. These TCRs come from a female donor with multiple sclerosis, enrolled in a pregnancy study.

The genes are TRBV9 and TRBJ1-3; TRBD1 matches at 9 bases. Trimming took 1 base from V and 8 from J; bases not matched to a gene: 4. The CDR3 has 14 amino acids. Germline CDR1 reads SGDLS; CDR2 reads YYNGEE. Written as DNA, the CDR3 is TGTGCCAGCAGCGTAATGAGACAGGGGGACACCATATATTTT. It is translated as CASSVMRQGDTIYF.

Here the CDR3 reads CASRKTGYSNYGYTF. The CDR3 DNA reads TGTGCCAGCAGAAAGACAGGCTACTCCAACTATGGCTACACCTTC. The genes are TRBV28 and TRBJ1-2, with D possibly TRBD1 on 6 matching bases. The germline V and J ends were trimmed by 6 bases and 2 bases, with 16 bases remaining between them. There are 15 residues in the CDR3. Looked up from germline, CDR1 is MDHEN and CDR2 is SYDVKM.

The chain employs TRBV4-3 and TRBJ1-4; the D is unclear. CDR1 and CDR2 from the germline V gene are LGHNA and YSLEER. This CDR3 region has 14 residues. The germline V and J ends were trimmed by 1 base and 1 base, with 4 bases remaining between them. DNA of the CDR3: TGCGCCAGCAGCCAAGGGAGAACTAATGAAAAACTGTTTTTT. Protein: CASSQGRTNEKLFF.

The J gene is TRBJ2-2, the V gene TRBV19, with D possibly TRBD2 on 5 matching bases. Germline CDR1 reads LNHDA; CDR2 reads SQIVND (reference sequence). V lost 3 bases and J 1 base, leaving 9 bases between the germline ends. This CDR3 spans 15 amino acids. In DNA, the CDR3 is TGTGCCAGTAGTATTCAACGGGGGAACACCGGGGAGCTGTTTTTT. Protein product: CASSIQRGNTGELFF.

V and J are TRBV2 and TRBJ2-2; TRBD1 matches at 10 bases. This CDR3 region has 17 residues. The germline V gene has CDR1 SNHLY and CDR2 FYNNEI. The J segment lost 7 bases and the V segment lost 4 bases, leaving 12 bases of the junction unmatched. DNA for the CDR3: TGTGCCAGCAGTGGGATCCCCGGGACAGGGGTCCTCGGGGAGCTGTTTTTT. It encodes CASSGIPGTGVLGELFF. Supplemented by reference TRBV2 and TRBJ2-2, the full variable domain reads EPEVTQTPSHQVTQMGQEVILRCVPISNHLYFYWYRQILGQKVEFLVSFYNNEISEKSEIFDDQFSVERPDGSNFTLKIRSTKLEDSAMYFCASSGIPGTGVLGELFFGEGSRLTVL.

This sequence joins TRBV5-6 and TRBJ1-2; the D gene is possibly TRBD1 (6 bases). Germline CDR1 and CDR2: SGHDT and YYEEEE. Trimming took off 4 bases at V and 0 bases at J, with 16 bases between the two ends. The CDR3 is made up of 16 amino acids. DNA for the CDR3: TGTGCCAGCAGCGTAATCGGGGGGGCCCCTAACTATGGCTACACCTTC. Its protein product is CASSVIGGAPNYGYTF.

V gene TRBV19 combines with J gene TRBJ2-7; D call uncertain. The V end lost 5 bases, the J end lost 2 bases, and 10 bases lay between the germline ends. Per the germline V gene, CDR1 is LNHDA and CDR2 is SQIVND (reference sequence). CDR3 length equals 13 residues. CDR3 in amino acids: CASSPFQTYEQYF. CDR3 in DNA: TGTGCCAGTAGTCCCTTTCAGACCTACGAGCAGTACTTC.

The rearrangement uses TRBV11-1 and TRBJ1-1; 7 bases match TRBD1. Trimming took 3 bases from V and 3 from J; bases not matched to a gene: 4. The CDR3 runs to 14 residues. The germline gives CDR1 SGHAT, CDR2 FQDESV (reference sequence). The CDR3 region is CASSFLQGYTEAFF. CDR3 sequence (DNA): TGTGCCAGCAGCTTTCTACAGGGGTACACTGAAGCTTTCTTT.

In its sample, this clone was seen once. The chain has TRBV11-3 and TRBJ1-5, with TRBD1 as a possible D gene (6 bases). CDR1 SGHNT and CDR2 YENEEA come from the germline V gene. The CDR3 spans 19 residues. V gave up 1 base and J gave up 1 base, with 20 bases separating them. The CDR3 here is CASSLGEGKQGRSNQPQHF. As DNA, the CDR3 is TGTGCCAGCAGCTTAGGAGAGGGGAAACAGGGCCGGAGCAATCAGCCCCAGCATTTT.

The chain combines TRBV7-3 with TRBJ2-2; perhaps TRBD1 as D (6 bases). The ends were cut back, 6 bases at V and 0 bases at J, with 11 bases in the middle. CDR1 and CDR2 from the germline V gene are SGHTA and FQGTGA. The CDR3 has 15 residues. As DNA, the CDR3 is TGTGCCAGCAGAAGGGGGTCAACGAACACCGGGGAGCTGTTTTTT. This encodes CASRRGSTNTGELFF.

This clone appeared once. V gene TRBV5-1 combines with J gene TRBJ1-2; 7 bases agree with TRBD1. The CDR3 totals 15 residues. V lost 0 bases, J lost 4 bases, and 6 bases stayed unmatched. Germline loops: CDR1 SGHRS, CDR2 YFSETQ. The CDR3: CASSLDGQAVYGYTF. CDR3 DNA: TGCGCCAGCAGCTTGGATGGACAGGCCGTCTATGGCTACACCTTC.

The rearrangement joins TRBV19 to TRBJ2-7; perhaps TRBD2 as D (6 bases). Germline V gene lookup returns CDR1 LNHDA and CDR2 SQIVND (reference sequence). V was pared by 2 bases and J by 4 bases, with 21 bases between. This CDR3 comprises 17 residues. The DNA of the CDR3 is TGTGCCAGTAGTATACCCAATCGAGCAGCTGGAGGGTACGAGCAGTACTTC. The encoded protein is CASSIPNRAAGGYEQYF.

The J gene is TRBJ2-2, the V gene TRBV19; 10 nucleotides agree with TRBD2. V trimming: 6 bases; J trimming: 6 bases; junction bases outside the gene matches: 10. Germline V gene lookup returns CDR1 LNHDA and CDR2 SQIVND (reference sequence). The CDR3 spans 16 residues. The CDR3 region is CASSPISGGKAGELFF. In nucleotides, the CDR3 is TGTGCCAGTAGCCCAATTAGCGGGGGGAAGGCCGGGGAGCTGTTTTTT.

The chain recombines TRBV28 with TRBJ1-4, with D perhaps TRBD1 (5 bases). Trimming pared 6 bases from V and 7 bases from J, leaving 9 bases between. CDR1 is MDHEN, CDR2 SYDVKM, per germline. This CDR3 has 12 amino acids. In DNA, the CDR3 is TGTGCCAGCAGAGACAGATTTGAAAAACTGTTTTTT. Translated: CASRDRFEKLFF.

Only one count was recorded for this clone. The chain carries TRBV7-8 and TRBJ2-7; 7 nucleotides align to TRBD2. Germline loops: CDR1 SGHVS, CDR2 FQNEAQ. The CDR3 is 16 amino acids. V trimming: 5 bases; J trimming: 0 bases; junction bases outside the gene matches: 10. In nucleotides, the CDR3 is TGTGCCAGCAGCCGTTCGGGGGGAGCCCTCTCCTACGAGCAGTACTTC. Amino acids: CASSRSGGALSYEQYF. Full variable domain (missing parts from reference TRBV7-8 and TRBJ2-7): GAGVSQSPRYKVAKRGQDVALRCDPISGHVSLFWYQQALGQGPEFLTYFQNEAQLDKSGLPSDRFFAERPEGSVSTLKIQRTQQEDSAVYLCASSRSGGALSYEQYFGPGTRLTVT.

As to this clone: Other DNA sequences in the same sample also yield this CDR3. The V call is TRBV4-3, the J call TRBJ2-7; tentative D call: TRBD2 (6 bases). Germline CDR1 LGHNA, CDR2 YSLEER. CDR3 size: 13 residues. Trimming removed 8 bases from V and 6 bases from J, with 17 bases in between. CDR3 protein: CASSRRGEGEQYF. CDR3 sequence (DNA): TGCGCCAGCTCCCGGAGGGGCGAAGGCGAGCAGTACTTC.

Only a few counts were recorded for this clone. The chain employs TRBV10-3 and TRBJ1-2, with 10 bases fitting TRBD1. CDR3 length: 16 amino acids. J lost 4 bases, V lost 0 bases, and 5 bases had no gene match. Germline CDR1 is ENHRY and CDR2 is SYGVKD. CDR3: CAISESGTGVSYGYTF. CDR3 bases: TGTGCCATCAGTGAGTCGGGGACAGGGGTAAGCTATGGCTACACCTTC.

This chain links TRBV11-2 with TRBJ2-2, with 11 bases fitting TRBD2. CDR1 and CDR2 (germline): SGHAT, FQNNGV. This CDR3 is built from 17 residues. With V trimmed by 7 bases and J by 3 bases, 10 bases remained unmatched. The CDR3 region is CASTVFSGGAHTGELFF. CDR3 DNA sequence: TGTGCCAGCACCGTTTTTAGCGGGGGGGCCCACACCGGGGAGCTGTTTTTT. Full variable domain (rest looked up from reference TRBV11-2 and TRBJ2-2): EAGVAQSPRYKIIEKRQSVAFWCNPISGHATLYWYQQILGQGPKLLIQFQNNGVVDDSQLPKDRFSAERLKGVDSTLKIQPAKLEDSAVYLCASTVFSGGAHTGELFFGEGSRLTVL.

V is TRBV19 and J is TRBJ1-4, with D tentatively TRBD1 (5 bases). The CDR3 loop spans 14 amino acids. Germline CDR1 LNHDA, CDR2 SQIVND (reference sequence). V was clipped by 3 bases and J by 1 base, with 6 bases between them. The CDR3 DNA is TGTGCCAGTAGTATGACAGTAACTAATGAAAAACTGTTTTTT. Translated: CASSMTVTNEKLFF.

The chain uses TRBV18 and TRBJ2-4; D not certain. The CDR3 extends over 15 amino acids. V lost 0 bases and J 4 bases, leaving 10 bases between the germline ends. The V gene's germline CDR1 is KGHSH and CDR2 LQKENI. Here the CDR3 DNA reads TGTGCCAGCTCACCACCAGGCGGCCGTAAAAACATTCAGTACTTC. This gives the protein CASSPPGGRKNIQYF.

This clone is a singleton in its sample. The J gene is TRBJ1-2, the V gene TRBV6-4; 7 positions match TRBD1. Germline assignment: CDR1 MRHNA and CDR2 SNTAGT. J was trimmed by 0 bases and V by 6 bases; bases with no gene match: 10. The CDR3 has 16 residues. CDR3 nucleotide sequence: TGTGCCAGCAGGGTTCTGGGGACAGCACCTAACTATGGCTACACCTTC. Protein sequence: CASRVLGTAPNYGYTF.

The V gene is TRBV7-2, the J gene TRBJ2-2; D is possibly TRBD1 (5 bases). V shed 5 bases and J shed 6 bases, with 7 bases lying between them. Germline V gives CDR1 SGHTA, CDR2 FQGNSA. The CDR3 contains 12 residues. In DNA, the CDR3 is TGTGCCAGCAGCAGGGGCTCCGGGGAGCTGTTTTTT. Translated, it gives CASSRGSGELFF.

The rearrangement uses TRBV14 and TRBJ2-5, with D perhaps TRBD2 (5 bases). From germline, CDR1 is SGHDN and CDR2 FVKESK. This CDR3 has 14 residues. V was trimmed by 3 bases and J by 7 bases, leaving 15 bases between them. Written as DNA, the CDR3 is TGTGCCAGCAGCCACGGAGTAGCGTGGTGGACCCAGTACTTC. This encodes CASSHGVAWWTQYF.

The rearrangement uses TRBV13 and TRBJ2-1, with a possible D match to TRBD2 (6 bases). The CDR3 sequence is 15 residues long. V lost 2 bases and J lost 6, with 14 bases in between. Germline CDR1 is PRHDT and CDR2 is FYEKMQ (reference sequence). In DNA form, the CDR3 reads TGTGCCAGCAGCTTACGGGGGTTGGGGGGCAATGAGCAGTTCTTC. It specifies CASSLRGLGGNEQFF.

The V and J genes are TRBV4-1 and TRBJ2-1; 7 nucleotides align to TRBD2. In germline, CDR1 is MGHRA, CDR2 YSYEKL. Losses at the gene ends were 1 base for V and 4 bases for J; bases not matched to a gene: 4. The CDR3 has 15 amino acids. CDR3 protein: CASSQVQAGYNEQFF. The CDR3 DNA is TGCGCCAGCAGCCAAGTCCAAGCGGGGTACAATGAGCAGTTCTTC.

This rearrangement joins TRBV7-3 to TRBJ1-2; the match to TRBD1 covers 7 bases. Germline CDR1 and CDR2: SGHTA and FQGTGA. This CDR3 has 14 amino acids. After removal of 2 bases from V and 8 bases from J, the junction contained 8 bases not matched to a gene. CDR3 in DNA: TGTGCCAGCAGCTTACTTGGGACAGCGGTGGGCTACACCTTC. It specifies CASSLLGTAVGYTF.

The rearrangement links TRBV9 to TRBJ1-1, with 9 positions matching TRBD1. Losses at the gene ends were 0 bases for V and 6 bases for J; bases not matched to a gene: 6. Germline V gene data show CDR1 as SGDLS and CDR2 as YYNGEE. This CDR3 comprises 15 residues. CDR3 protein: CASSVEGDRVSEAFF. CDR3 DNA: TGTGCCAGCAGCGTAGAAGGGGACAGGGTCTCTGAAGCTTTCTTT. The complete variable domain, with remaining parts taken from reference TRBV9 and TRBJ1-1, reads DSGVTQTPKHLITATGQRVTLRCSPRSGDLSVYWYQQSLDQGLQFLIQYYNGEERAKGNILERFSAQQFPDLHSELNLSSLELGDSALYFCASSVEGDRVSEAFFGQGTRLTVV.

The chain is built from TRBV7-6 and TRBJ2-5; TRBD1 is a possible D gene (6 bases). Trimming pared 3 bases from V and 2 bases from J, leaving 10 bases between. CDR1 is SGHVS, CDR2 FNYEAQ, per germline. This CDR3 is built from 14 residues. Here the CDR3 reads CASSFPGDQETQYF. CDR3 bases: TGTGCCAGCAGCTTCCCAGGGGATCAAGAGACCCAGTACTTC.

This clone has just one count. The rearrangement joins TRBV9 to TRBJ1-4; 8 bases fit TRBD1. This CDR3 has 15 amino acids. In germline, CDR1 is SGDLS, CDR2 YYNGEE. With V trimmed by 3 bases and J by 11 bases, 12 bases remained unmatched. CDR3 sequence reads: CASSGGDRPEGKLFF. CDR3 nucleotide sequence: TGTGCCAGCAGCGGTGGGGACAGGCCCGAGGGGAAACTGTTTTTT.